Each of the 14 T cell receptor beta chains below was sequenced from the same sample in a study of cytomegalovirus exposure and HLA in healthy donors. PCR involved 60 Vbeta and 13 Jbeta primers. The protocol was immunoSEQ multiplex PCR, while the TCRdb copy is restricted to in-frame clones and leaves out a portion. Seen here are roughly 86,000 clones, over 75% observed once, and the top ten hold 6.5% to 8%. The material sequenced was PBMCs. The receptors originated from a man in his fifties or sixties in good health and CMV-seropositive.

This clone was recorded only once. This chain connects TRBV11-1 to TRBJ1-6; D is uncertain. CDR1 SGHAT and CDR2 FQDESV come from the germline V gene (reference sequence). Trimming stripped 5 bases from V and 7 bases from J, with 12 bases between. The CDR3 spans 14 residues. The CDR3 reads CASSPEVPNSPLHF. DNA of the CDR3: TGTGCCAGCAGCCCCGAGGTTCCGAATTCACCCCTCCACTTT.

V usage is TRBV4-1 and J usage is TRBJ2-7; TRBD2 matches at 8 bases. Losses at the gene ends were 4 bases for V and 7 bases for J; bases not matched to a gene: 15. This CDR3 spans 16 amino acids. From germline, CDR1 is MGHRA and CDR2 YSYEKL. DNA of the CDR3: TGCGCCAGCAGCCCGACATTTTCCGGGGGGGTGGAAGAGCAGTACTTC. Amino acid sequence: CASSPTFSGGVEEQYF.

The chain employs TRBV6-1 and TRBJ1-2; D unclear. The CDR3 has 14 amino acids. Looked up from germline, CDR1 is MNHNS and CDR2 is SASEGT. V lost 1 base and J lost 6, with 12 bases in between. For the CDR3, the DNA is TGTGCCAGCAGTGAAGTAGGAGGGTTCGATGGCTACACCTTC. Its protein product is CASSEVGGFDGYTF.

The rearrangement links TRBV2 to TRBJ2-3; D gene unclear. This CDR3 comprises 13 residues. Germline lookup yields CDR1 SNHLY and CDR2 FYNNEI. Trimming cost V 7 bases and J 0 bases, with 8 bases left between them. The CDR3 region is CASIADSTDTQYF. The CDR3 DNA reads as TGTGCCAGCATCGCGGATAGCACAGATACGCAGTATTTT. The variable domain in full, with the rest retrieved from reference TRBV2 and TRBJ2-3, is EPEVTQTPSHQVTQMGQEVILRCVPISNHLYFYWYRQILGQKVEFLVSFYNNEISEKSEIFDDQFSVERPDGSNFTLKIRSTKLEDSAMYFCASIADSTDTQYFGPGTRLTVL.

The chain links TRBV7-2 to TRBJ2-7; 9 bases are a match to TRBD1. This CDR3 has 15 amino acids. Per the germline V gene, CDR1 is SGHTA and CDR2 is FQGNSA. The V gene end was trimmed by 2 bases and the J gene end by 3 bases; junction bases not matched to a gene: 5. DNA for the CDR3: TGTGCCAGCAGCTTAATGGGGGACAGGGTCTACGAGCAGTACTTC. Protein sequence: CASSLMGDRVYEQYF.

This clone was seen a handful of times. V gene TRBV7-2 combines with J gene TRBJ1-1; D perhaps matches TRBD1 (5 bases). Germline values: CDR1 SGHTA, CDR2 FQGNSA. The V and J ends lost 6 bases and 6 bases respectively, with 14 bases between them. The CDR3 runs 13 residues. This CDR3 reads CASSPRQRAEAFF. The CDR3 DNA is TGTGCCAGCAGTCCCCGACAGCGGGCTGAAGCTTTCTTT.

CDR3 in DNA: TGTGCCACCACCCCGGTGGGCGGGGGGGCCGGTTTAGTCTACAATGAGCAGTTCTTC. Residues: CATTPVGGGAGLVYNEQFF. This chain uses TRBV10-3 with TRBJ2-1; 9 bases match TRBD2. The junction had 22 bases not matched to a gene; V was cut back by 10 bases and J by 3 bases. Germline loops: CDR1 ENHRY, CDR2 SYGVKD. The CDR3 covers 19 residues.

This sequence joins TRBV7-9 and TRBJ1-2; D perhaps matches TRBD1 (5 bases). Germline V lookup: CDR1 SEHNR, CDR2 FQNEAQ (reference sequence). The V end lost 3 bases, the J end lost 4 bases, and 18 bases lay between the germline ends. The CDR3 consists of 16 residues. CDR3 loop: CASSFWGGTGSYGYTF. DNA for the CDR3: TGTGCCAGCAGCTTTTGGGGAGGGACGGGCAGCTATGGCTACACCTTC.

This clone showed up just once. V usage is TRBV6-1 and J usage is TRBJ2-1, with 7 bases that match TRBD2. The germline V gene encodes CDR1 MNHNS and CDR2 SASEGT. The CDR3 contains 14 residues. V lost 0 bases to trimming and J lost 10 bases; unmatched junction nucleotides: 6. CDR3 loop: CASSEALRGDEQFF. The CDR3 region has the DNA TGTGCCAGCAGTGAAGCGCTTCGGGGGGACGAGCAGTTCTTC.

The V call is TRBV2, the J call TRBJ2-7; 10 bases align to TRBD2. Germline V gene sequence: CDR1 SNHLY, CDR2 FYNNEI. The V and J ends lost 6 bases and 2 bases, in that order; junction bases with no gene match: 4. CDR3 length equals 14 residues. CDR3 loop: CASRIAGGPYEQYF. In DNA, the CDR3 is TGTGCCAGCAGAATAGCGGGGGGACCCTACGAGCAGTACTTC. Looking up the rest from reference TRBV2 and TRBJ2-7 gives the full variable domain: EPEVTQTPSHQVTQMGQEVILRCVPISNHLYFYWYRQILGQKVEFLVSFYNNEISEKSEIFDDQFSVERPDGSNFTLKIRSTKLEDSAMYFCASRIAGGPYEQYFGPGTRLTVT.

The genes are TRBV27 and TRBJ1-5; D unclear. In germline, CDR1 is MNHEY, CDR2 SMNVEV (reference sequence). V lost 8 bases and J 7 bases, leaving 15 bases between the germline ends. The CDR3 is made up of 13 amino acids. The CDR3: CASALSLRQPQHF. The CDR3 nucleotides are TGTGCCAGCGCCCTCTCCCTCAGGCAGCCCCAGCATTTT.

The genes are TRBV4-3 and TRBJ1-5; D gene uncertain. V dropped 0 bases and J dropped 6 bases, with 6 bases sitting between them. This CDR3 contains 13 residues. In germline, CDR1 is LGHNA, CDR2 YSLEER. This chain's CDR3 is CASSQDTGQPQHF. The CDR3 nucleotides are TGCGCCAGCAGCCAAGATACTGGTCAGCCCCAGCATTTT.

The chain couples TRBV27 to TRBJ2-5; D unclear. The germline gives CDR1 MNHEY, CDR2 SMNVEV (reference sequence). The CDR3 covers 14 residues. The V end lost 4 bases, the J end lost 4 bases, and 13 bases lay between the germline ends. The CDR3 loop is CASSWWASGETQYF. CDR3 nucleotide sequence: TGTGCCAGCAGTTGGTGGGCAAGTGGAGAGACCCAGTACTTC.

The chain is built from TRBV6-5 and TRBJ1-4; unclear D gene. The CDR3 spans 15 residues. With 2 bases removed from V and 0 bases from J, the gap between germline ends came to 7 bases. Germline CDR1 reads MNHEY; CDR2 reads SVGAGI. This CDR3 is CASSYLGATNEKLFF. The CDR3 bases are TGTGCCAGCAGTTACCTCGGTGCAACTAATGAAAAACTGTTTTTT.